A selection of T cell receptor beta chains follows, all from one sample in a study of CD4 T cells in relation to SARS-CoV-2 and coronaviruses. Assay: immunoSEQ multiplex PCR; the TCRdb copy retains only in-frame clones and omits some. The table lists 60,000 to 75,000 clones, approximately 95% of them singletons, with 0.23% in the top ten. Source material: naive CD4+ T cells from PBMCs. These TCRs come from a human donor in good health. The CDR3 runs from the conserved cysteine through the conserved F or W. A D gene is named only where the DNA matches it firmly. A clone size is listed for some rows: how often the clone was seen (once, few, many), or a class if it is expanded.

j_call | clone_size | d_call | v_call | cdr3_aa | cdr3_nt
TRBJ1-2 | - | - | TRBV9 | CASSARGPQIPYGYTF | TGTGCCAGCAGCGCGAGGGGACCTCAAATCCCCTATGGCTACACCTTC
TRBJ2-7 | - | - | TRBV5-1 | CASSQPDGYEQYF | TGCGCCAGCAGCCAACCGGACGGCTACGAGCAGTACTTC
TRBJ2-1 | - | TRBD2 | TRBV25-1 | CASSGALGTSGNEQFF | TGTGCCAGCAGTGGCGCCCTTGGGACTAGCGGCAATGAGCAGTTCTTC
TRBJ1-1 | - | TRBD1 | TRBV6-5 | CASRNTGGFVAFF | TGTGCCAGCAGGAACACAGGGGGCTTCGTGGCTTTCTTT
TRBJ2-1 | - | TRBD1 | TRBV4-3 | CASSLSWDSSYNEQFF | TGCGCCAGCAGCCTCAGCTGGGACAGCTCCTACAATGAGCAGTTCTTC
TRBJ1-5 | once | - | TRBV19 | CASSKDSYGNQPQHF | TGTGCCAGTAGTAAGGACAGTTACGGCAATCAGCCCCAGCATTTT
TRBJ2-7 | - | - | TRBV7-2 | CASSFRGVTYEQYF | TGTGCCAGCAGTTTCCGCGGCGTAACCTACGAGCAGTACTTC
TRBJ1-6 | - | - | TRBV6-4 | CASSNGYNSPLHF | TGTGCCAGCAGTAACGGGTACAATTCACCCCTCCACTTT
TRBJ2-5 | - | - | TRBV3-1/TRBV3-2 | CASLPGKGGLGETQYF | TGTGCCAGCCTACCCGGGAAGGGGGGGCTCGGCGAGACCCAGTACTTC
TRBJ2-5 | - | TRBD1 | TRBV18 | CASSPPTLGTGQYF | TGTGCCAGCTCACCACCGACCTTAGGGACAGGCCAGTACTTC
TRBJ2-7 | - | - | TRBV5-4 | CASSLPQGQVVEQYF | TGTGCCAGCAGCTTACCGCAGGGCCAGGTGGTCGAGCAGTACTTC
TRBJ2-1 | - | TRBD2 | TRBV9 | CASSVTSGSIYEQFF | TGTGCCAGCAGCGTAACTAGCGGGAGTATCTATGAGCAGTTCTTC
TRBJ2-5 | - | TRBD2 | TRBV18 | CASSPRASGYQETQYF | TGTGCCAGCTCACCAAGGGCTAGCGGATACCAAGAGACCCAGTACTTC
TRBJ1-5 | once | - | TRBV4-1 | CASSQDRLWEEGNQPQHF | TGCGCCAGCAGCCAAGATAGATTATGGGAGGAGGGCAATCAGCCCCAGCATTTT
TRBJ2-7 | - | TRBD2 | TRBV28 | CASSYQLAGVGEQYF | TGTGCCAGCAGTTATCAACTAGCGGGAGTAGGCGAGCAGTACTTC
TRBJ1-5 | - | TRBD1 | TRBV18 | CASSPGQSNQPQHF | TGTGCCAGCTCACCGGGACAGTCCAATCAGCCCCAGCATTTT
TRBJ1-2 | - | - | TRBV20-1 | CSASSAGYYGYTF | TGCAGTGCTAGTAGTGCAGGCTACTATGGCTACACCTTC
TRBJ2-3 | - | - | TRBV19 | CASMRRGSDTQYF | TGTGCCAGTATGAGGCGGGGTAGTGATACGCAGTATTTT
TRBJ2-5 | - | - | TRBV6-6 | CASSSLESQYF | TGTGCCAGCAGCTCCCTTGAGTCCCAGTACTTC
TRBJ2-5 | - | - | TRBV18 | CASSPAGAGETQYF | TGTGCCAGCTCACCAGCGGGGGCGGGGGAGACCCAGTACTTC